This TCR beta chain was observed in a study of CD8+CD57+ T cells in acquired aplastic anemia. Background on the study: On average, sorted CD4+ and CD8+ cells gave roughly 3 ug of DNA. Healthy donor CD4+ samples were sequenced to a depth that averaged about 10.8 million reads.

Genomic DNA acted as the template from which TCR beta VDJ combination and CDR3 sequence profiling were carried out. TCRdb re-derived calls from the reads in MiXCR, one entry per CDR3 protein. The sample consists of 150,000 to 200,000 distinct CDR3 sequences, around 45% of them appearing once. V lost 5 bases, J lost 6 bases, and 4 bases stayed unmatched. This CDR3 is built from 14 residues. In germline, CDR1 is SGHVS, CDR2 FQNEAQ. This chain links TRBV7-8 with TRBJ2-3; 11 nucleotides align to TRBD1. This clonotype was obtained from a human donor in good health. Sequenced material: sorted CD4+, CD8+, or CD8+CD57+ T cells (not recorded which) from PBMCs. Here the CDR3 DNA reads TGTGCCAGCAGCCGGGACAGGGGGTGGGATACGCAGTATTTT. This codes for CASSRDRGWDTQYF.